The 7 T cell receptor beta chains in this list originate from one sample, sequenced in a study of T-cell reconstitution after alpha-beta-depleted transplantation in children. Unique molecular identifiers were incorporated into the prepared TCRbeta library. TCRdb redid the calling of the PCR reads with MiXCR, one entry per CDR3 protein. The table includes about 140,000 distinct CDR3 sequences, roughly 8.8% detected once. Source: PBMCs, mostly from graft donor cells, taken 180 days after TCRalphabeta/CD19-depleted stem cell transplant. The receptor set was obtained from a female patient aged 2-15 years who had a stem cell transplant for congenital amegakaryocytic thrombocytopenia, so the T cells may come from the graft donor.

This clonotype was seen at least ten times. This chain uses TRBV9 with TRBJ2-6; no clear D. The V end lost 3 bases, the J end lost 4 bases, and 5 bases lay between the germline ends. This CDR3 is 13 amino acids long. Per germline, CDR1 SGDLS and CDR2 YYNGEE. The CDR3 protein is CASSDSGANVLTF. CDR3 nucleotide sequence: TGTGCCAGCAGCGACTCCGGGGCCAACGTCCTGACTTTC.

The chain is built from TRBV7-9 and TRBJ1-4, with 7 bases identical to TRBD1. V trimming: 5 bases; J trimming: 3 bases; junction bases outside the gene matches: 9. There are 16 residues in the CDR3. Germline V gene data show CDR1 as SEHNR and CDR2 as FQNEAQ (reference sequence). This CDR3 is CASSLLPGQPNEKLFF. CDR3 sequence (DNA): TGTGCCAGCAGCCTTCTGCCGGGACAGCCTAATGAAAAACTGTTTTTT. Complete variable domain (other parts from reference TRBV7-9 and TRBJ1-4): DTGVSQNPRHKITKRGQNVTFRCDPISEHNRLYWYRQTLGQGPEFLTYFQNEAQLEKSRLLSDRFSAERPKGSFSTLEIQRTEQGDSAMYLCASSLLPGQPNEKLFFGSGTQLSVL.

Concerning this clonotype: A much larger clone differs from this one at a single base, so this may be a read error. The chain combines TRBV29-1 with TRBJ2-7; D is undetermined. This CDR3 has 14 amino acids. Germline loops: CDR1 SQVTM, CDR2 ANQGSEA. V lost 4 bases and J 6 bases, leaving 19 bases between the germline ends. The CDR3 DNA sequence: TGCAGCGTTGTGTTGGTTGGCAGACCCTCCGAGCAGTACTTC. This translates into CSVVLVGRPSEQYF.

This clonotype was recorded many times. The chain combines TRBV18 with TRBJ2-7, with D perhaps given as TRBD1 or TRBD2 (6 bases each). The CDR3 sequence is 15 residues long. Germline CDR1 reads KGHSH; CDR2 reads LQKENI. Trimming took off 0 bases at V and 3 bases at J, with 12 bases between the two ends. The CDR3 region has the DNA TGTGCCAGCTCACCACCGGTCGGGGGCGTCTACGAGCAGTACTTC. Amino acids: CASSPPVGGVYEQYF.

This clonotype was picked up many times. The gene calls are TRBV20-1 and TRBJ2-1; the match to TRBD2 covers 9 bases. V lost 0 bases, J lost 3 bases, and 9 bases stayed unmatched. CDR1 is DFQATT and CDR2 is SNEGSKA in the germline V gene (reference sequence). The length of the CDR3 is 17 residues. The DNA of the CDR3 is TGCAGTGCTAGAGATTTACGACGACTAGCGGACTACAATGAGCAGTTCTTC. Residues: CSARDLRRLADYNEQFF.

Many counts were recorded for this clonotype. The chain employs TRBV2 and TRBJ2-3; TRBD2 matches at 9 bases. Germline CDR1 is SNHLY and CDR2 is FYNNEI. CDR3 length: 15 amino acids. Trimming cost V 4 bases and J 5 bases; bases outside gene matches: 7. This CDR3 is CASSVLAGFGDTQYF. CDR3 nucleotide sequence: TGTGCCAGCAGTGTCCTAGCGGGGTTCGGAGATACGCAGTATTTT. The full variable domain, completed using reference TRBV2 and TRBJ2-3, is EPEVTQTPSHQVTQMGQEVILRCVPISNHLYFYWYRQILGQKVEFLVSFYNNEISEKSEIFDDQFSVERPDGSNFTLKIRSTKLEDSAMYFCASSVLAGFGDTQYFGPGTRLTVL.

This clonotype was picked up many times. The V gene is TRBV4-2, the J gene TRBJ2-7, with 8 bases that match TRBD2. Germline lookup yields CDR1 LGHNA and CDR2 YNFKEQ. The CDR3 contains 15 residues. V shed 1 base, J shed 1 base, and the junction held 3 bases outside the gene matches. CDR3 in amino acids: CASSQAGTRSYEQYF. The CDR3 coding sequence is TGTGCCAGCAGCCAAGCCGGGACTAGATCCTACGAGCAGTACTTC.